This TCR beta chain was recorded in a study of PD-L1 blockade in urothelial cancer. Looking at the study overall: At 3 weeks (second dose) and 6 weeks after starting treatment, blood was analyzed. Notes on the study in general: When pretreatment blood TCR clonality was below the median, it predicted better survival.

Sequencing was performed with immunoSEQ multiplex PCR; in TCRdb, only in-frame clones are kept and a portion is missing. The sample has fewer than 85,000 clones; 88% are singletons. Documented time point: peripheral blood 6 weeks after treatment start. On this clone: Its antigen is unknown.

The origin of this receptor is a man aged 60 to 69 with urothelial cancer. The material sequenced was PBMCs, taken around atezolizumab (anti-PD-L1) treatment.

The DNA for the CDR3 is TGTGCCAGCAGCAGGGATGTCTCTTATAGCAATCAGCCCCAGCATTTT. Translating it yields CASSRDVSYSNQPQHF. This chain links TRBV27 with TRBJ1-5; D perhaps matches TRBD1 (5 bases). Looked up from germline, CDR1 is MNHEY and CDR2 is SMNVEV (reference sequence). V gave up 6 bases and J gave up 0 bases, with 15 bases separating them. This CDR3 is built from 16 residues.